Each of the 14 T cell receptor beta chains below was sequenced from the same sample in a study of blood T cells in healthy people across ages. Through a sample-barcoded 5' primer and a J-beta primer mix, a second PCR was run for roughly 7 to 11 cycles. One entry per CDR3 protein results from TCRdb running MiXCR on the 5' RACE reads. The sample lists over a million distinct CDR3 sequences; approximately 60% were seen once. The sample taken for sequencing was blood. These receptors all come from a man aged 18 to 29 in good health.

The V and J genes are TRBV5-1 and TRBJ1-1; D is possibly TRBD1 (6 bases). The CDR3 spans 13 residues. Between the trimmed V and J ends, which lost 4 bases and 10 bases, there was a span of 17 bases. The V gene's germline CDR1 is SGHRS and CDR2 YFSETQ. The CDR3 DNA reads TGCGCCAGCAGCCCAGGGGCGGAACGGGGAGCTTTCTTT. It is translated as CASSPGAERGAFF.

The J gene is TRBJ2-2, the V gene TRBV6-2 or TRBV6-3, with 9 bases fitting TRBD1. The CDR3 runs 15 residues. Germline lookup yields CDR1 MNHEY and CDR2 SVGEGT. The V segment lost 5 bases and the J segment 0 bases; nucleotides outside the gene matches: 1. The chain's CDR3 is CASSRTGANTGELFF. DNA of the CDR3: TGTGCCAGCAGTCGGACAGGGGCGAACACCGGGGAGCTGTTTTTT.

The CDR3 sequence is CASSPTGTTNEKLFF. CDR3 sequence (DNA): TGTGCCAGCAGTCCGACAGGGACAACTAATGAAAAACTGTTTTTT. J is TRBJ1-4 and V is TRBV6-5, with 7 bases lining up with TRBD1. V lost 5 bases to trimming and J lost 0 bases; unmatched junction nucleotides: 3. Germline lookup yields CDR1 MNHEY and CDR2 SVGAGI. The CDR3 contains 15 residues.

The J gene is TRBJ2-7, the V gene TRBV12-3 or TRBV12-4, with 10 bases lining up with TRBD2. This CDR3 spans 13 amino acids. Trimming cost V 8 bases and J 2 bases; bases outside gene matches: 3. CDR3 coding DNA: TGTGCCAGCGGGACTAGCGATACCTACGAGCAGTACTTC. Its translation is CASGTSDTYEQYF.

V gene TRBV6-2 or TRBV6-3 combines with J gene TRBJ2-7; 8 nucleotides agree with TRBD1. CDR3 length equals 16 residues. Germline V gene data show CDR1 as MNHEY and CDR2 as SVGEGT. With V trimmed by 4 bases and J by 0 bases, 8 bases remained unmatched. The chain's CDR3 is CASSWRQGASSYEQYF. In DNA, the CDR3 is TGTGCCAGCAGTTGGCGGCAGGGGGCATCCTCCTACGAGCAGTACTTC.

V usage is TRBV6-5 and J usage is TRBJ2-1; possible D gene TRBD2, 6 bases. CDR1 and CDR2 (germline): MNHEY, SVGAGI. This CDR3 spans 13 amino acids. V was cut by 8 bases and J by 5 bases, with 13 bases left in between. The CDR3 sequence: CASVAGNNNEQFF. DNA of the CDR3: TGTGCCAGCGTTGCGGGGAATAACAATGAGCAGTTCTTC.

J is TRBJ1-5 and V is TRBV20-1; TRBD1 aligns across 9 bases. CDR3 length equals 18 residues. V shed 7 bases, J shed 11 bases, and the junction held 27 bases outside the gene matches. Germline loops: CDR1 DFQATT, CDR2 SNEGSKA (reference sequence). The CDR3 nucleotides read TGCAGTGTCACCCTTCCCCGGCGGGACAGGGTTGGCCAGGAGACCCAGCATTTT. Translation: CSVTLPRRDRVGQETQHF.

This clonotype has a handful of counts. The chain employs TRBV4-1 and TRBJ2-1, with 9 bases fitting TRBD2. V shed 2 bases and J 3 bases; nucleotides not matched to a gene: 14. Germline CDR1 reads MGHRA; CDR2 reads YSYEKL. This CDR3 contains 19 residues. The CDR3 loop is CASSQSPFRVAGVYNEQFF. For the CDR3, the DNA is TGCGCCAGCAGCCAATCCCCCTTTCGGGTAGCGGGAGTCTACAATGAGCAGTTCTTC.

This chain links TRBV11-2 with TRBJ1-2, with a tentative D call TRBD1 (6 bases). CDR1 and CDR2 from the germline V gene are SGHAT and FQNNGV. The V end lost 3 bases, the J end lost 6 bases, and 14 bases lay between the germline ends. CDR3 size: 14 residues. The CDR3 sequence is CASSLGGGVHGYTF. CDR3 nucleotides: TGTGCCAGCAGCTTGGGAGGGGGAGTTCATGGCTACACCTTC.

The chain has TRBV2 and TRBJ1-2, with D tentatively TRBD1 (6 bases). The CDR3 spans 16 residues. Trimming removed 2 bases at V and 4 bases at J, with 17 bases between. Germline values: CDR1 SNHLY, CDR2 FYNNEI. This CDR3 is CASSERTDTLGYGYTF. The CDR3 region has the DNA TGTGCCAGCAGTGAAAGGACAGACACACTAGGCTATGGCTACACCTTC.

This clonotype was counted between two and nine times. The chain links TRBV7-9 to TRBJ1-2; no firm D call. Trimming shortened V by 5 bases and J by 3 bases, and 7 bases separated the two germline ends. Germline values: CDR1 SEHNR, CDR2 FQNEAQ (reference sequence). This CDR3 is built from 12 residues. The CDR3 region is CASSVRDYGYTF. The CDR3 DNA reads TGTGCCAGCAGCGTGAGAGACTATGGCTACACCTTC.

The chain couples TRBV27 to TRBJ2-7, with 8 bases lining up with TRBD1. The V gene end was trimmed by 3 bases and the J gene end by 3 bases; junction bases not matched to a gene: 4. The CDR3 has 14 amino acids. The germline CDR1 and CDR2 sequences are MNHEY and SMNVEV (reference sequence). The CDR3 region has the DNA TGTGCCAGCAGTTTTATTGGACAGGGCTACGAGCAGTACTTC. Translating it yields CASSFIGQGYEQYF.

This clonotype was detected a few times. V usage is TRBV12-3 or TRBV12-4 and J usage is TRBJ2-7; weak D call: TRBD1 (5 bases). This CDR3 region has 14 residues. V was trimmed by 3 bases and J by 0 bases, leaving 9 bases between them. Here the CDR3 DNA reads TGTGCCAGCAGTTTCAGGGATTTCTCCTACGAGCAGTACTTC. Encoded protein: CASSFRDFSYEQYF.

In regard to this clonotype: At one end the junction does not follow the germline gene, possibly because of a read error. The chain joins TRBV28 to TRBJ2-7; D not certain. The CDR3 consists of 15 residues. Germline V lookup: CDR1 MDHEN, CDR2 SYDVKM. The CDR3 here is CASSQDGVLSYEQYF. The CDR3 DNA follows: TGTGCCAGCAGCCAGGACGGTGTACTCTCCTACGAGCAGTACTTT.